This entry describes one T cell receptor beta chain. Antigen: not known. The treatment is: roughly 10-day PBMC culture with coronavirus spike peptide pools or control peptides (ViraFEST assay). ViraFEST used peptide pools to expand antigen-specific T cells before TCR sequencing. The CDR3 loop spans 13 amino acids. Trimming stripped 1 base from V and 4 bases from J, with 5 bases between. Germline CDR1 SGHTA, CDR2 FQGNSA. The data belong to a study of vaccination and CD4 T cells after COVID-19. Study-wide background: The convalescent population consisted of six males and four females, two of whom were of Hispanic ethnicity.

Cultured CD4+ T cell DNA underwent sequencing with the Oncomine TCR Beta short-read assay. The genomic DNA was obtained from cultured CD4+ T cells by extraction with the QIAamp micro DNA kit. TCRdb analysed the PCR reads with MiXCR anew, one entry per CDR3 protein. The sample includes 20,000 to 25,000 distinct CDR3 sequences, around 60% of them seen just once. The J gene is TRBJ1-5, the V gene TRBV7-2; no definite D call. This sequence was found in a human donor who received a COVID-19 vaccine. The sample was CD4+ T cells from blood, cultured in vitro, taken after SARS-CoV-2 vaccination. The CDR3 DNA reads as TGTGCCAGCAGCTTAGTAGGGAATCAGCCCCAGCATTTT. Translating it yields CASSLVGNQPQHF.